Listed below are T cell receptor beta chains from one sample, sequenced in a study of blood T cell repertoires in COVID-19. TCRdb's copy holds only in-frame clones and misses some; the assay was immunoSEQ multiplex PCR. The data contain fewer than 35,000 clones, approximately 80% of them seen just once; the ten biggest clones take up roughly 13%. The material sequenced was peripheral blood. These receptors were obtained from a human donor in a cohort sampled during active COVID-19. The CDR3 runs from the conserved cysteine through the conserved F or W. Fields, in order: D gene, V gene, clone size, J gene, CDR3 DNA, CDR3 protein. A D gene is named only where the DNA matches it firmly. Rows give clone size only sometimes, using once, few, many, or a class for an expanded clone.

>TRBD2|TRBV3-1/TRBV3-2|.|TRBJ2-6
TGTGCCAGCAGCCCCTTGGGGGGGTCTGGGGCCAACGTCCTGACTTTC
CASSPLGGSGANVLTF
>.|TRBV28|once|TRBJ2-7
TGTGCCAGCAGTTCCCCTCCGTACGAGCAGTACTTC
CASSSPPYEQYF
>.|TRBV5-1|.|TRBJ2-2
TGCGCCAGCAGCTTAAGGGGCGGTTCCACCGGGGAGCTGTTTTTT
CASSLRGGSTGELFF
>.|TRBV6-2/TRBV6-3|.|TRBJ2-3
TGTGCCAGCAGTTACCCGGACTCCACAGATACGCAGTATTTT
CASSYPDSTDTQYF
>TRBD1|TRBV10-3|.|TRBJ2-3
TGTGCCATCAACCCGGGACAGGGGACAGATACGCAGTATTTT
CAINPGQGTDTQYF
>.|TRBV19|.|TRBJ2-3
TGTGCCAGTAGTAGAGGAGGAGGGGGCAGGGATACGCAGTATTTT
CASSRGGGGRDTQYF
>.|TRBV7-3|.|TRBJ1-5
TGTGCCAGCAGCTTAAAATGGAGTGGAAATCAGCCCCAGCATTTT
CASSLKWSGNQPQHF
>TRBD1|TRBV11-1|.|TRBJ1-1
TGTGCCAGCACCTTTTCCGCCGGGACAGGGAGTCTCCAAGCTTTCTTT
CASTFSAGTGSLQAFF
>.|TRBV10-3|.|TRBJ1-5
TGTGCCATCAGTGACAGGTCCAATCAGCCCCAGCATTTT
CAISDRSNQPQHF
>TRBD2|TRBV12-5|.|TRBJ2-3
TGTGCTAGTGGACCGGGACTAGCGGGGGCCAGGGCAGATACGCAGTATTTT
CASGPGLAGARADTQYF
>TRBD1|TRBV5-1|.|TRBJ1-1
TGCGCCAGCAGCGAGGGGCGTTACAGGGGGAACACTGAAGCTTTCTTT
CASSEGRYRGNTEAFF
>TRBD2|TRBV18|.|TRBJ2-7
TGTGCCAGCTCGCCTTCTCTAGCGGCCCCCTACGAGCAGTACTTC
CASSPSLAAPYEQYF
>TRBD1|TRBV19|.|TRBJ1-5
TGTGCCAGTAGTATATCGGGACAGGGCAGGTTCCAGCCCCAGCATTTT
CASSISGQGRFQPQHF